This is a list of T cell receptor beta chains from one sample in a study of post-analysis software for immune sequencing data. TCRdb re-called the PCR reads with MiXCR, one entry per CDR3 protein. The sample holds fewer than 900,000 distinct CDR3 sequences, roughly 46% seen once. The source material was blood. Receptors originate from a girl under 18 with multiple sclerosis. CDR3s include the opening cysteine and the closing phenylalanine or tryptophan. D genes are given only for firm matches. A clone size is listed for some rows: how often the clone was seen (once, few, many), or a class if it is expanded.

d_call	clone_size	v_call	j_call	cdr3_nt	cdr3_aa
TRBD1	few	TRBV15	TRBJ2-7	TGTGCCACCAGCAGAGATCGGTCAGGGGGTTACGAGCAGTACTTC	CATSRDRSGGYEQYF
-	-	TRBV29-1	TRBJ2-5	TGCAGCGTCTTCAGGGAAGAGACCCAGTACTTC	CSVFREETQYF
TRBD2	-	TRBV28	TRBJ2-3	TGTGCCAGCAGTTTAGGCCCTAAGCGGGAGTCTATTACAGATACGCAGTATTTT	CASSLGPKRESITDTQYF
-	once	TRBV20-1	TRBJ2-7	TGCAGTGCTAGAGATCAGACAGCCTCCTACGAGCAGTACTTC	CSARDQTASYEQYF
-	-	TRBV12-3/TRBV12-4	TRBJ2-5	TGTGCCAGCAGTTCCTCGGTGGGGGGGGGCTACCACAAAGAGACCCAGTACTTC	CASSSSVGGGYHKETQYF
-	few	TRBV18	TRBJ2-4	TGTGCCAGCTCACCCTCTGTGAACGGGAACATTCAGTACTTC	CASSPSVNGNIQYF
-	-	TRBV7-2	TRBJ1-4	TGTGCCAGCAGCCCCTCGGGACACCAGGCAGCTAATGAAAAACTGTTTTTT	CASSPSGHQAANEKLFF
-	-	TRBV7-7	TRBJ2-5	TGTGCTAGCAGCTCCACGCTCGGAGCTGGGGAGACCCAGTACTTC	CASSSTLGAGETQYF
TRBD2	-	TRBV6-6	TRBJ2-5	TGTGCCAGCAGTTCGAAAGCGGGAGAGCGAGAGACCCAGTACTTC	CASSSKAGERETQYF
TRBD2	-	TRBV27	TRBJ2-4	TGTGCCAGCAGCCCAAAGCGGGATCAGGCCAAAAACATTCAGTACTTC	CASSPKRDQAKNIQYF
-	many	TRBV20-1	TRBJ2-7	TGCAGTGCTAGCCCCCGCTACGAGCAGTACTTC	CSASPRYEQYF
TRBD2	-	TRBV29-1	TRBJ2-7	TGCAGCGTTGAAAGACTAGCGGGAACCTACGAGCAGTACTTC	CSVERLAGTYEQYF
TRBD2	few	TRBV20-1	TRBJ2-1	TGCAGTGGCTGGACGGGAGGCCCCTACAATGAGCAGTTCTTC	CSGWTGGPYNEQFF
-	-	TRBV6-6	TRBJ2-5	TGTGCCAGCAGTTACTCGATGGAGGTCTGGGAGACCCAGTACTTC	CASSYSMEVWETQYF
-	once	TRBV11-2	TRBJ2-5	TGTGCCAGCAGCTTACTCTTCAGTGAGGAGGAGACCCAGTACTTC	CASSLLFSEEETQYF
-	few	TRBV11-2	TRBJ2-7	TGTGCCAGCAGCTTAGGCCCGGACTACTACGAGCAGTACTTC	CASSLGPDYYEQYF
TRBD1	few	TRBV3-1	TRBJ2-3	TGTGCCAGCAGCCCCAGGGGGCGCGCAGATACGCAGTATTTT	CASSPRGRADTQYF
-	-	TRBV12-3/TRBV12-4	TRBJ1-5	TGTGCCAGTACGGACGGGACCAATCAGCCCCAGCATTTT	CASTDGTNQPQHF
TRBD2	-	TRBV24-1	TRBJ2-1	TGTGCCACCAGTGGGGAACTAGCGGGACGCAATGAGCAGTTCTTC	CATSGELAGRNEQFF
TRBD2	-	TRBV15	TRBJ2-7	TGTGCCTCCAGCAGAGTGGCGGGAGGGAGCTCCTACGAACAGTACTTC	CASSRVAGGSSYEQYF
-	-	TRBV6-2/TRBV6-3	TRBJ2-7	TGTGCCAGCAGACAGGACGGTTCCTACGAGCAGTACTTC	CASRQDGSYEQYF
TRBD1	-	TRBV4-2	TRBJ1-3	TGTGCCAGCAGGACAGGGGGTGGAAACACCATATATTTT	CASRTGGGNTIYF
TRBD1	-	TRBV6-4	TRBJ2-6	TGTGCCAGCAGTCCCGGGACAGGGGCTGGGGCCAACGTCCTGACTTTC	CASSPGTGAGANVLTF
-	-	TRBV4-3	TRBJ2-7	TGCGCCAGCAGCCAAGAATTGGAAACCTACGAGCAGTACTTC	CASSQELETYEQYF
TRBD1	-	TRBV7-9	TRBJ1-2	TGTGCCAGCAGCACGGGGACAGCCGCTAACTATGGCTACACCTTC	CASSTGTAANYGYTF
-	-	TRBV7-2	TRBJ1-2	TGTGCCAGCAGCTTAGAGGCCAACGGCTATGGCTACACCTTC	CASSLEANGYGYTF
-	few	TRBV5-1	TRBJ2-5	TGCGCCAGCAGCTTGGGGCAGGTCAAAGAGACCCAGTACTTC	CASSLGQVKETQYF
TRBD2	-	TRBV12-3/TRBV12-4	TRBJ2-7	TGTGCCAGCACGAGGGCCGGGGCGGGAGCCAATGAGCAGTACTTC	CASTRAGAGANEQYF
-	few	TRBV7-8	TRBJ1-5	TGTGCCAGCAGCTCTTCAGGGATGGGCCAGCCCCAGCATTTT	CASSSSGMGQPQHF
-	few	TRBV6-5	TRBJ1-1	TGTGCCAGCAGTTCCCATAAGTTGGGGGGGCTCGGCACTGAAGCTTTCTTT	CASSSHKLGGLGTEAFF
-	-	TRBV29-1	TRBJ2-3	TGCAGCGTTGAAGCGACAGATACGCAGTATTTT	CSVEATDTQYF
TRBD1	-	TRBV7-7	TRBJ2-5	TGTGCTAGCAGCTTACGTAGGACAGGGGGTAGAGAGACCCAGTACTTC	CASSLRRTGGRETQYF
-	few	TRBV7-6	TRBJ2-5	TGTGCCAGCAGCTTAGAGGGACGGGGGTATGGAGAGACCCAGTACTTC	CASSLEGRGYGETQYF
-	-	TRBV25-1	TRBJ1-1	TGTGCCAGCAGTGACGTTGGGGACATTGAAGCTTTCTTT	CASSDVGDIEAFF
TRBD2	-	TRBV10-3	TRBJ2-3	TGTGCCATCAGCGGACTAGCAACCGATACGCAGTATTTT	CAISGLATDTQYF
-	-	TRBV7-6	TRBJ2-5	TGTGCCAGCAGCTTAGGGGGCAGAACGGAGCAGTACTTC	CASSLGGRTEQYF
-	-	TRBV5-5	TRBJ2-5	TGTGCCAGCAGCGAGACGGGCGTAGTTGAGACCCAGTACTTC	CASSETGVVETQYF
TRBD2	-	TRBV29-1	TRBJ2-2	TGCAGCGTTGAAGGGCTAGCGGGACACACCGGGGAGCTGTTTTTT	CSVEGLAGHTGELFF
TRBD1	few	TRBV20-1	TRBJ2-1	TGCAGTGCCCATGACAGGGATGTATCGGACAATGAGCAGTTCTTC	CSAHDRDVSDNEQFF
-	-	TRBV29-1	TRBJ2-7	TGCAGCGTAGAGGCGGGACGGCCTTACGAGCAGTACTTC	CSVEAGRPYEQYF
TRBD2	-	TRBV10-3	TRBJ2-7	TGTGCCATCAGTGGACTAGCCACCTCCACCTCCTACGAGCAGTACTTC	CAISGLATSTSYEQYF
TRBD2	-	TRBV6-2/TRBV6-3	TRBJ2-7	TGTGCCAGCAGTGGGCCGGGACTAGCGGGATTTGTGTACTTC	CASSGPGLAGFVYF
-	-	TRBV12-3/TRBV12-4	TRBJ1-6	TGTGCCAGCAGTTCGGACAGAAGGAGAGATTCACCCCTCCACTTT	CASSSDRRRDSPLHF
TRBD2	-	TRBV27	TRBJ2-3	TGTGCCAGCAGTTCTCGGCGGGGGAGCACAGATACGCAGTATTTT	CASSSRRGSTDTQYF
TRBD1	-	TRBV19	TRBJ1-2	TGTGCCAGTAGCCGAAGTGAGGGGGCAAACTATGGCTACACCTTC	CASSRSEGANYGYTF
TRBD2	few	TRBV27	TRBJ2-5	TGTGCCAGCAGTTCCTTAGCGGGAGGGCCGGAGACCCAGTACTTC	CASSSLAGGPETQYF
-	-	TRBV28	TRBJ1-4	TGTGCCAGCAGTCTACCAGGGGATGAAAAACTGTTTTTT	CASSLPGDEKLFF
-	-	TRBV7-3	TRBJ1-1	TGTGCCAGCAGCTTAACGTTGCAAAGCACTGAAGCTTTCTTT	CASSLTLQSTEAFF
TRBD1	-	TRBV9	TRBJ1-2	TGTGCCAGCAGCCCCTTCGACAGGGGGCGCGATGGCTACACCTTC	CASSPFDRGRDGYTF
-	few	TRBV10-2	TRBJ1-3	TGCGCCAGCAGTGAGGGTCGCGGGTTAAACTCTGGAAACACCATATATTTT	CASSEGRGLNSGNTIYF
-	-	TRBV5-1	TRBJ2-1	TGCGCCAGCAGCCTTACCGGGACTGGAGTAGGAGAGCAGTTCTTC	CASSLTGTGVGEQFF
-	-	TRBV20-1	TRBJ2-1	TGCAGTGCTAGTATGATCCAAGCTAGGCAGTTCTTC	CSASMIQARQFF
TRBD2	few	TRBV5-1	TRBJ2-3	TGCGCCAGCAGGCGGGGGGAAAGGGATACGCAGTATTTT	CASRRGERDTQYF